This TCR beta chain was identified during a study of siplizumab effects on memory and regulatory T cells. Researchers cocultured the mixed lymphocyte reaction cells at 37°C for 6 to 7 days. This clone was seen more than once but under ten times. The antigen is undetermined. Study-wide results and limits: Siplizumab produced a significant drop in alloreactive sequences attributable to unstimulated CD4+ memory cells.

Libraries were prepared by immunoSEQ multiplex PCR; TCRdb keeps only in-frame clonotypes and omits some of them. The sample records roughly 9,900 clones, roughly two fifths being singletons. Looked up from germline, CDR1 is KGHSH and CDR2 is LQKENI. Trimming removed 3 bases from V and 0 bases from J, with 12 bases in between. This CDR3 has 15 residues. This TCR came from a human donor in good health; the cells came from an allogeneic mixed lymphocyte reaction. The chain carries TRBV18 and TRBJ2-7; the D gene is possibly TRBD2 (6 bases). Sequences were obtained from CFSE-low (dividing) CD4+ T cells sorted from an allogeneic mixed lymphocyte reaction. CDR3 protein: CASSPIPTSSYEQYF. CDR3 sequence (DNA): TGTGCCAGCTCACCTATCCCGACTAGCTCCTACGAGCAGTACTTC.